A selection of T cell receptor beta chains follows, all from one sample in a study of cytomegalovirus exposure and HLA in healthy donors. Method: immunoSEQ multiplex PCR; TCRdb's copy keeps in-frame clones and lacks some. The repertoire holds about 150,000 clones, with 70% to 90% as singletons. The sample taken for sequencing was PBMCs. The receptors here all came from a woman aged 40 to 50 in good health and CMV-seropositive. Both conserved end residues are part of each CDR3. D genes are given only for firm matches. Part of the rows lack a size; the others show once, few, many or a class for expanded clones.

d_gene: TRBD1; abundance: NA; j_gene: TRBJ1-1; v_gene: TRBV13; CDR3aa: CASSSDRAAFF; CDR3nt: TGTGCCAGCAGCTCAGACAGGGCCGCTTTCTTT
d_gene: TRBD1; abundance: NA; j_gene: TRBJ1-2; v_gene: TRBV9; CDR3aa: CASSVSDRATGVKGYTF; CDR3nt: TGTGCCAGCAGCGTCTCAGATCGGGCCACAGGGGTTAAGGGCTACACCTTC
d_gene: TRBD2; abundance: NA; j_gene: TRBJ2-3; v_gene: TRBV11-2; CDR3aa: CASSLVLAGSTDTQYF; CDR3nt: TGTGCCAGCAGCTTAGTCCTAGCGGGCAGCACAGATACGCAGTATTTT
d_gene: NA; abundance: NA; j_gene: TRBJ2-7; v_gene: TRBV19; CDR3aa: CASSIESYGTYEQYF; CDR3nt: TGTGCCAGTAGTATAGAGTCTTACGGTACCTACGAGCAGTACTTC
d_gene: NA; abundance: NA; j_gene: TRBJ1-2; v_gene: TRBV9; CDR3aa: CASSVWEGGYTF; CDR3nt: TGTGCCAGCAGCGTGTGGGAGGGCGGCTACACCTTC
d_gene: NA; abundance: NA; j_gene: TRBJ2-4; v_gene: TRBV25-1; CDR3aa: CASSEGGPRNIQYF; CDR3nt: TGTGCCAGCAGTGAAGGAGGACCCAGGAACATTCAGTACTTC
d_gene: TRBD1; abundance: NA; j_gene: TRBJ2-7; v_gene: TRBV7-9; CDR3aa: CASSLGTGVLEEQYF; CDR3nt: TGTGCCAGCAGCTTAGGGACAGGGGTATTAGAGGAGCAGTACTTC
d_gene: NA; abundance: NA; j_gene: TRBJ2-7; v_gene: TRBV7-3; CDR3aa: CASSFNRDHEQYF; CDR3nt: TGTGCCAGCAGCTTCAACAGGGACCACGAGCAGTACTTC
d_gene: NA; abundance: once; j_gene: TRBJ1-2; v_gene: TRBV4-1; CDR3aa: CASSQAGGANYGYTF; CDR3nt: TGCGCCAGCAGCCAAGCGGGAGGGGCAAACTATGGCTACACCTTC
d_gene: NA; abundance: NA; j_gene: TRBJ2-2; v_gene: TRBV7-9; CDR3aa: CASSLGVVGARPGELFF; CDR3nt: TGTGCCAGCAGCTTAGGCGTGGTAGGGGCCAGGCCCGGGGAGCTGTTTTTT
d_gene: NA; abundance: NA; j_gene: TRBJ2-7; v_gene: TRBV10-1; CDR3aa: CASSEHGYEQYF; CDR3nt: TGCGCCAGCAGTGAGCACGGGTACGAGCAGTACTTC
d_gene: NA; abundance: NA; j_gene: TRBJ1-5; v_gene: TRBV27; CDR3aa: CASSSGGVAQPQHF; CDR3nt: TGTGCCAGCAGTAGTGGAGGGGTGGCTCAGCCCCAGCATTTT
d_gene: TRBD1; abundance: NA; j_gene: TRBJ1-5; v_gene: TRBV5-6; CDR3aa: CASSLGTDYSNQPQHF; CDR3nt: TGTGCCAGCAGCCTAGGGACAGACTATAGCAATCAGCCCCAGCATTTT
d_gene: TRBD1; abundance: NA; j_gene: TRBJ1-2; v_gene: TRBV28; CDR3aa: CASSSPVTGIGYGYTF; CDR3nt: TGTGCCAGCAGTTCCCCCGTGACAGGGATTGGTTATGGCTACACCTTC
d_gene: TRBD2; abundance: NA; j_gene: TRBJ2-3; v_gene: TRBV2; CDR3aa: CASIAGAGTDTQYF; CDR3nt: TGTGCCAGCATAGCGGGGGCTGGCACAGATACGCAGTATTTT
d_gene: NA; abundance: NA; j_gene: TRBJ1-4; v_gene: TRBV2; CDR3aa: CASSPIGATNEKLFF; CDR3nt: TGTGCCAGCAGTCCGATCGGAGCAACTAATGAAAAACTGTTTTTT
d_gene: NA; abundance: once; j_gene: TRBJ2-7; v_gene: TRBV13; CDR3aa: CASSLGLSSYEQYF; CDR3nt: TGTGCCAGCAGCTTAGGACTGAGCTCCTACGAGCAGTACTTC
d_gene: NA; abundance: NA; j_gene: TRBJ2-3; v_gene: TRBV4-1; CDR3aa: CASSQAGTPGGDTQYF; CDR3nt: TGCGCCAGCAGCCAAGCCGGGACTCCTGGCGGGGATACGCAGTATTTT
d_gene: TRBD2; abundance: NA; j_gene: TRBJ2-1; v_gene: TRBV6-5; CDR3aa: CASRRVGGPGEQFF; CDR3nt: TGTGCCAGCAGGCGGGTGGGAGGGCCTGGTGAGCAGTTCTTC
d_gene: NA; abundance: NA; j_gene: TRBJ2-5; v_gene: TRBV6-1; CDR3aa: CASSGRQETQYF; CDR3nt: TGTGCCAGCAGTGGTAGACAAGAGACCCAGTACTTC
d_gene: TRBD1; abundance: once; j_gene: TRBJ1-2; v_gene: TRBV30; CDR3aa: CAWSQDRGHYGYTF; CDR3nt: TGTGCCTGGAGCCAAGACAGGGGCCACTATGGCTACACCTTC
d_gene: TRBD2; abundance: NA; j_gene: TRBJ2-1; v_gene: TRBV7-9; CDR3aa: CASSSGGGRKSLYNEQFF; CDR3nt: TGTGCCAGCAGCTCCGGAGGCGGGAGAAAGTCCCTTTACAATGAGCAGTTCTTC
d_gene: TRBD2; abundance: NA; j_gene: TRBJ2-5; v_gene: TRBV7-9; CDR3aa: CASSLASGLVQETQYF; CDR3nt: TGTGCCAGCAGCTTAGCTTCCGGACTAGTCCAAGAGACCCAGTACTTC
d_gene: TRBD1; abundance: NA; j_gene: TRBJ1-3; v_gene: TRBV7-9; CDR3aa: CASRSGGAENTIYF; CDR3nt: TGTGCCAGCAGGTCAGGGGGCGCGGAAAACACCATATATTTT
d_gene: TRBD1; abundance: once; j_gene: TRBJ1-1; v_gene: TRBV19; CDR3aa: CASTSGQGYTEAFF; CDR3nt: TGTGCCAGTACCTCGGGACAGGGTTACACTGAAGCTTTCTTT
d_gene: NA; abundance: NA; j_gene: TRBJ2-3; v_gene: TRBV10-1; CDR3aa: CASSAEGSSTDTQYF; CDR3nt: TGCGCCAGCAGTGCGGAGGGGTCGAGCACAGATACGCAGTATTTT
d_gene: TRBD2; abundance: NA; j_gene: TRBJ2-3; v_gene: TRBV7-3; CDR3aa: CASSLTAGGRDTQYF; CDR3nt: TGTGCCAGCAGCTTAACGGCGGGGGGCCGGGATACGCAGTATTTT
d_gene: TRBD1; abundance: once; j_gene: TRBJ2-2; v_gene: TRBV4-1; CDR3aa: CASSQGQGANTGELFF; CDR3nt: TGCGCCAGCAGCCAAGGACAGGGGGCGAACACCGGGGAGCTGTTTTTT
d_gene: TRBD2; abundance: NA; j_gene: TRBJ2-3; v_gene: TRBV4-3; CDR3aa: CASSQRGGGNTQYF; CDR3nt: TGCGCCAGCAGCCAGCGGGGGGGCGGTAATACGCAGTATTTT
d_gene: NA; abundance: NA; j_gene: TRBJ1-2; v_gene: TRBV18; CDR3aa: CASSIGQGRYGYTF; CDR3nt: TGTGCCAGCTCTATCGGGCAGGGGAGATATGGCTACACCTTC
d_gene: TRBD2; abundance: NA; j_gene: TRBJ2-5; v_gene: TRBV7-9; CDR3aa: CSSSSTSGGGWEETQYF; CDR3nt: TGTTCCAGCAGCTCCACTAGCGGAGGAGGGTGGGAAGAGACCCAGTACTTC
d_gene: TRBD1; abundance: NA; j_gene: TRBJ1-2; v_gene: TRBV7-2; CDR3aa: CASSSQQGAGYGYTF; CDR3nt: TGTGCCAGCAGCTCGCAACAGGGGGCTGGGTATGGCTACACCTTC
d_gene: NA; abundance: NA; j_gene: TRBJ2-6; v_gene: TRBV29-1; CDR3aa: CSVGTSGANVLTF; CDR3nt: TGCAGCGTTGGGACTTCTGGGGCCAACGTCCTGACTTTC